This is a list of T cell receptor beta chains from one sample in a study of cytomegalovirus exposure and HLA in healthy donors. Repertoires were generated with immunoSEQ multiplex PCR, while TCRdb's copy carries only in-frame clones and drops some. The sample lists 100,000 or so clones, roughly 86% occurring once. Sequenced material: PBMCs. The receptors derive from a young woman in good health and CMV-seropositive. Both conserved end residues are part of each CDR3. Each record gives: J gene, clone size, V gene, D gene, CDR3 DNA, CDR3 protein. The D gene is left open where the match is weak. The size entry is marked missing in some rows and otherwise reads once, few, many or a size class.

>TRBJ2-1|.|TRBV5-4|TRBD2
TGTGCCAGCAGCTTGGGTCCTAGCGGGAGGGTTAATGAGCAGTTCTTC
CASSLGPSGRVNEQFF
>TRBJ2-7|.|TRBV6-6|.
TGTGCCAGCAGTCGGGTAGGCTACGAGCAGTACTTC
CASSRVGYEQYF
>TRBJ2-1|.|TRBV25-1|TRBD1
TGTGCCAGCAGTGATCATAGGACAGGGGGTAATGAGCAGTTCTTC
CASSDHRTGGNEQFF
>TRBJ2-7|.|TRBV7-3|.
TGTGCCAGCAGCTTAGAGGTCAGCTACGAGCAGTACTTC
CASSLEVSYEQYF
>TRBJ2-3|few|TRBV30|TRBD2
TGTGCCTGGAGTGACCTAGCGGGCACAGATACGCAGTATTTT
CAWSDLAGTDTQYF
>TRBJ2-2|.|TRBV6-5|.
TGTGCCAGCAACCCGACTAGTGTAGACACCGGGGAGCTGTTTTTT
CASNPTSVDTGELFF
>TRBJ2-7|.|TRBV28|TRBD1
TGTGCCAGCAGATCGCACGCAGGGGGCGAGCAGTACTTC
CASRSHAGGEQYF
>TRBJ1-5|once|TRBV29-1|.
TGCAGCGTTGCCGAGGGCACCCCGACGCCCCAGCATTTT
CSVAEGTPTPQHF
>TRBJ2-7|.|TRBV10-3|TRBD2
TGTGCCATCAGTGACGATGGGACTAGCGGGAGTCACTCCTACGAGCAGTACTTC
CAISDDGTSGSHSYEQYF
>TRBJ1-4|.|TRBV4-2|.
TGTGCCAGCAGCCAGGGGCCTAGGGCGGAAGAAAAACTGTTTTTT
CASSQGPRAEEKLFF
>TRBJ1-4|.|TRBV13|TRBD1
TGTGCCAGCAGCTTCTCCGGGACAGATAATGAAAAACTGTTTTTT
CASSFSGTDNEKLFF
>TRBJ2-2|.|TRBV5-1|.
TGCGCCAGCAGCGGCGACAGATACAACGGGGAGCTGTTTTTT
CASSGDRYNGELFF
>TRBJ1-2|.|TRBV5-1|TRBD1
TGCGCCAGCAGCCCGGGACAGGGGAGATATGGCTACACCTTC
CASSPGQGRYGYTF
>TRBJ2-1|.|TRBV5-1|TRBD2
TGCGCCAGCAGCTCATTCAGGCCCATAGCGGGAACGGGCGACAATGAGCAGTTCTTC
CASSSFRPIAGTGDNEQFF
>TRBJ1-1|.|TRBV18|TRBD1
TGTGCCAGCTCACCGTCCGGGACAGGGGTGATGAACACTGAAGCTTTCTTT
CASSPSGTGVMNTEAFF
>TRBJ2-7|.|TRBV5-1|.
TGCGCCAGCAGCCTTCAACCCGGGTCCTTCGCCTACGAGCAGTACTTC
CASSLQPGSFAYEQYF
>TRBJ1-2|.|TRBV7-9|.
TGTGCCACCCCCGCCCCCCGGGACACAGCATTTGGCTACACCTTC
CATPAPRDTAFGYTF
>TRBJ2-6|.|TRBV28|.
TGTGCCAGCAGTTCACAGGGAACTGGGGCCAACGTCCTGACTTTC
CASSSQGTGANVLTF
>TRBJ2-7|.|TRBV25-1|TRBD1
TGTGCCAGCAGCCAGAGGAAGACAGGGGGCTCCTACGAGCAGTACTTC
CASSQRKTGGSYEQYF
>TRBJ2-1|.|TRBV5-1|.
TGCGCCAGCAGCTTGGGGGGCAGCAGTGGGGATGAGCAGTTCTTC
CASSLGGSSGDEQFF
>TRBJ2-7|.|TRBV5-6|.
TGTGCCAGCAGCCGTAACTACGAGCAGTACTTC
CASSRNYEQYF
>TRBJ1-6|.|TRBV18|TRBD1
TGTGCCAGCTCACCTAAACGGGACAGGGTTTCGGATTCACCCCTCCACTTT
CASSPKRDRVSDSPLHF
>TRBJ2-7|.|TRBV28|.
TGTGCCAGCAGTTTCGGGCGGGACGAGGCCGGTCGCTTC
CASSFGRDEAGRF
>TRBJ2-7|.|TRBV6-5|.
TGTGCCAGCAGTTATCTAGGGGCCTACGAGCAGTACTTC
CASSYLGAYEQYF
>TRBJ2-3|.|TRBV28|TRBD1
TGTGCCAGCAGCACCGGGACAGTCACAGATACGCAGTATTTT
CASSTGTVTDTQYF
>TRBJ2-3|.|TRBV5-4|TRBD2
TGTGCCAGCAGCGCGACTAGCGGGAGCATCCCAGCAGATACGCAGTATTTT
CASSATSGSIPADTQYF
>TRBJ2-7|.|TRBV7-8|TRBD2
TGTGCCAGCAGACTAGCGGGGGGGACAACCTTCGGTTACGAGCAGTACTTC
CASRLAGGTTFGYEQYF
>TRBJ2-1|.|TRBV7-9|TRBD2
TGTGCCAGCAGCTTAGGACTAGCGGACAATGAGCAGTTCTTC
CASSLGLADNEQFF
>TRBJ1-2|.|TRBV18|.
TGTGCCAGCTCACCACAACGCCCGGAGGTAGGGTCAGGAGGGATCGTACATGGCTACACCTTC
CASSPQRPEVGSGGIVHGYTF
>TRBJ2-7|.|TRBV6-5|TRBD1
TGTGCCAGCAGAAAGGGACAGACCTACGAGCAGTACTTC
CASRKGQTYEQYF
>TRBJ1-2|.|TRBV7-3|TRBD1
TGTGCCAGCAGCTTAATTCAGGGACAGGGGGTTGACTATGGCTACACCTTC
CASSLIQGQGVDYGYTF
>TRBJ2-7|.|TRBV9|TRBD1
TGTGCCAGCAGCGCGGACAGTTCAGGGGGTCCGTCCAACGAGCAGTACTTC
CASSADSSGGPSNEQYF
>TRBJ2-7|.|TRBV4-1|.
TGCGCCAGCAGCCAAACGCCCCAGGTGGACGAGCAGTACTTC
CASSQTPQVDEQYF
>TRBJ1-1|.|TRBV18|TRBD1
TGTGCCAGCTTAGGGGGCGTGGGGAACACTGAAGCTTTCTTT
CASLGGVGNTEAFF
>TRBJ2-3|few|TRBV9|.
TGTGCCAGCAGCGGCGACACAGATACGCAGTATTTT
CASSGDTDTQYF
>TRBJ1-5|.|TRBV7-3|.
TGTGCCAGCAGCTTGATTTTACACCCCAATCAGCCCCAGCATTTT
CASSLILHPNQPQHF
>TRBJ2-3|few|TRBV18|.
TGTGCCAGCTCACCAGGGGCGGGGACTAGCACAGATACGCAGTATTTT
CASSPGAGTSTDTQYF
>TRBJ2-2|.|TRBV14|.
TGTGCCAGCAGCCAAGATCTGCTGAGCGTATACACCGGGGAGCTGTTTTTT
CASSQDLLSVYTGELFF
>TRBJ1-2|.|TRBV6-6|TRBD1
TGTGCCAGCAGTGCCGACAGGGGCAATGGCTACACCTTC
CASSADRGNGYTF
>TRBJ1-1|.|TRBV15|.
TGTGCCACCAGCACCCGTAACAGGGTGGACACTGAAGCTTTCTTT
CATSTRNRVDTEAFF
>TRBJ1-2|once|TRBV6-5|TRBD1
TGTGCCAGCACTACCACAGGGGAGCCGGCGGAAGGCTACACCTTC
CASTTTGEPAEGYTF
>TRBJ1-2|.|TRBV6-5|.
TGTGCCAGCAGTTACTCAAGAAGTAGTCTCTATGGCTACACCTTC
CASSYSRSSLYGYTF
>TRBJ1-4|.|TRBV9|TRBD1
TGTGCCAGCAGCGTAGGGACAGGGGGGGAAAAACTGTTTTTT
CASSVGTGGEKLFF
>TRBJ1-1|once|TRBV5-3|TRBD1
TGTGCCAGAAGCCACGACAGGGAGAACACTGAAGCTTTCTTT
CARSHDRENTEAFF
>TRBJ2-1|.|TRBV5-1|TRBD2
TGCGCCAGCAGCTTGGGCGGGAGTCTATCCTACTCCTACAATGAGCAGTTCTTC
CASSLGGSLSYSYNEQFF
>TRBJ2-6|few|TRBV10-3|.
TGTGCCATCAGTGTTAGCTCTGGGGCCAACGTCCTGACTTTC
CAISVSSGANVLTF
>TRBJ2-1|.|TRBV27|TRBD2
TGTGCCAGCAGTTTGCTAGCGGGCGGCAATGAGCAGTTCTTC
CASSLLAGGNEQFF
>TRBJ2-5|once|TRBV28|TRBD1
TGTGCCAGCAGTCAACAGGGGGGATCTCAGGAGACCCAGTACTTC
CASSQQGGSQETQYF
>TRBJ1-3|.|TRBV19|.
TGTGCCAGTAGTTTGCAGGGCGGCCTGTCTGGAAACACCATATATTTT
CASSLQGGLSGNTIYF
>TRBJ1-2|.|TRBV6-1|.
TGTGCCAGCAGTGCGGCACGGGTCTATGGCTACACCTTC
CASSAARVYGYTF